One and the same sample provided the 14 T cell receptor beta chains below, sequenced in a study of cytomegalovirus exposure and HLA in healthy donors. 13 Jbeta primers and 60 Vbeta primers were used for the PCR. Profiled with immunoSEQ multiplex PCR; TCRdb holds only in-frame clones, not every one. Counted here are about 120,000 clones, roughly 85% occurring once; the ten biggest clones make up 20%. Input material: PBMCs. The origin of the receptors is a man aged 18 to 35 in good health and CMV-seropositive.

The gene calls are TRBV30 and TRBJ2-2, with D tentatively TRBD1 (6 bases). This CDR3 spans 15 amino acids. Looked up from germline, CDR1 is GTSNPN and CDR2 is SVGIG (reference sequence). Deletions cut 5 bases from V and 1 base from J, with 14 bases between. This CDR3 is CAWDSGTKNTGELFF. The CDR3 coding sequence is TGTGCCTGGGATTCCGGGACAAAGAACACCGGGGAGCTGTTTTTT.

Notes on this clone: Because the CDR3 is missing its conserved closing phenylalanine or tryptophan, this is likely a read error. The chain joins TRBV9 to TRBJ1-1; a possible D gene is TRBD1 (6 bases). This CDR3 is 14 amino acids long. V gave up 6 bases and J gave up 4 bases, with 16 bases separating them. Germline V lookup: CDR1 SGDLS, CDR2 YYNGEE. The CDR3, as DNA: TGTGCCAGCACCCAGGGGTTTGCCGGCACTGAAGCTTTCCTT. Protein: CASTQGFAGTEAFL.

The CDR3 DNA is TGTGCCAGCAGCCCCCGGACTGGTGAGAGCTCCTACGAGCAGTACTTC. Translating gives CASSPRTGESSYEQYF. The chain recombines TRBV7-2 with TRBJ2-7, with TRBD2 as a possible D gene (5 bases). Trimming removed 5 bases from V and 0 bases from J, with 17 bases in between. CDR3 length equals 16 residues. Germline CDR1 and CDR2: SGHTA and FQGNSA. The full variable domain, its missing parts supplied by reference TRBV7-2 and TRBJ2-7, is GAGVSQSPSNKVTEKGKDVELRCDPISGHTALYWYRQSLGQGLEFLIYFQGNSAPDKSGLPSDRFSAERTGGSVSTLTIQRTQQEDSAVYLCASSPRTGESSYEQYFGPGTRLTVT.

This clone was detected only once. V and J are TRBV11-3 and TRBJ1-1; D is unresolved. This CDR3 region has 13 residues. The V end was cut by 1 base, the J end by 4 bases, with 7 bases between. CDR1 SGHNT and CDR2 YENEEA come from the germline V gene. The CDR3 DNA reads TGTGCCAGCAGCTTAGTACAGAGCACTGAAGCTTTCTTT. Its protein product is CASSLVQSTEAFF.

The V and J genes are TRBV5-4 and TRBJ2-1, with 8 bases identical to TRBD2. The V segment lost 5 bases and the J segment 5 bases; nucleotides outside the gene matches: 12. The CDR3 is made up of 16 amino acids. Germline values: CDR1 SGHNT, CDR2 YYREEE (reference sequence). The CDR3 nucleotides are TGTGCCAGCAGATCTTTTAACGGGGGGGAACACAATGAGCAGTTCTTC. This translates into CASRSFNGGEHNEQFF.

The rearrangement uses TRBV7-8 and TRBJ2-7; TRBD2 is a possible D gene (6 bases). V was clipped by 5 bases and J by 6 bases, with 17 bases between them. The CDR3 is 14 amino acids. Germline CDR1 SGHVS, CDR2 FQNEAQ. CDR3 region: CASSPPTSIPEQYF. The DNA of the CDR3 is TGTGCCAGCAGCCCCCCGACTAGTATCCCCGAGCAGTACTTC.

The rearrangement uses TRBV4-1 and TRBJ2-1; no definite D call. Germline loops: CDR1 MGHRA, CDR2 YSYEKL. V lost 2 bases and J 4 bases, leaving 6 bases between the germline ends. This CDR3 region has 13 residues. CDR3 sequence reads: CASSQNIYNEQFF. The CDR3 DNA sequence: TGCGCCAGCAGCCAAAACATATACAATGAGCAGTTCTTC.

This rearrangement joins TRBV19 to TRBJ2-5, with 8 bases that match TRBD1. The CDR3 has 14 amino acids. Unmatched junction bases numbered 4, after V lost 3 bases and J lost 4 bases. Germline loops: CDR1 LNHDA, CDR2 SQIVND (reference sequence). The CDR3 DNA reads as TGTGCCAGTAGTATGCAGACAGGGGTAGAGACCCAGTACTTC. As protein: CASSMQTGVETQYF.

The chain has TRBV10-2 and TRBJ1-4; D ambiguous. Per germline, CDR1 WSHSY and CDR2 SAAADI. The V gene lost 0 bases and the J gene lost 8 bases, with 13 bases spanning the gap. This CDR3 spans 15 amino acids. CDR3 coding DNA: TGCGCCAGCAGTGAGTCGCGGTGGTTTGGGGAAAAACTGTTTTTT. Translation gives CASSESRWFGEKLFF.

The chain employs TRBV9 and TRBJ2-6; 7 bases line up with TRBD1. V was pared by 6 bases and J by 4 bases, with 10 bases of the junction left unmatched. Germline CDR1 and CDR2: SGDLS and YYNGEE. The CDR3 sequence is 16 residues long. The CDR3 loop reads CASTGLTGSGANVLTF. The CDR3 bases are TGTGCCAGCACCGGACTGACAGGGAGCGGGGCCAACGTCCTGACTTTC.

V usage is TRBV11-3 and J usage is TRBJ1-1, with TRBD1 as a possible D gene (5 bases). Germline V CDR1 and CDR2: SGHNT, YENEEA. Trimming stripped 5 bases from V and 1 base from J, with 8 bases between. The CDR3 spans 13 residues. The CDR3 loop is CASSLGQNTEAFF. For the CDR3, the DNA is TGTGCCAGCAGCCTAGGACAGAACACTGAAGCTTTCTTT.

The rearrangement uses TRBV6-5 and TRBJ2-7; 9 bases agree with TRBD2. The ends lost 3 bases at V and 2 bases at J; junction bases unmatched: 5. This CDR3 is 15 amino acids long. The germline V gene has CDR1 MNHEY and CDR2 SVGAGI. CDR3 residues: CASSYLVAGAYEQYF. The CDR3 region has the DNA TGTGCCAGCAGTTATTTAGTAGCGGGGGCCTACGAGCAGTACTTC.

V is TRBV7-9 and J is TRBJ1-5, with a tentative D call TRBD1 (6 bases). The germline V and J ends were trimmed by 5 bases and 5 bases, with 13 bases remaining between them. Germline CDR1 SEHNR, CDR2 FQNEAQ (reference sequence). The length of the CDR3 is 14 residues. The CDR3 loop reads CASSGQSPYQPQHF. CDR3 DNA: TGTGCCAGCAGCGGACAGAGCCCTTATCAGCCCCAGCATTTT.

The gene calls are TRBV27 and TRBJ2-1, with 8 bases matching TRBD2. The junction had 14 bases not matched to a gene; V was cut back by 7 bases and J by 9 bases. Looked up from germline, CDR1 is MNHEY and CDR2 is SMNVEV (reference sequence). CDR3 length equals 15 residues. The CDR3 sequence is CASTIAGPQPGEQFF. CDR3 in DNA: TGTGCCAGCACGATAGCGGGGCCCCAGCCGGGTGAGCAGTTCTTC.